A single sample is the source of the 2 T cell receptor delta chains below, sequenced in a study of γδ T cells in repeated Plasmodium falciparum infection. TCRdb reprocessed the multiplex PCR reads through CATT. The sample shows about 48,000 delta-chain clones, roughly 1.5% of them seen only once. Flow sorting of PBMC yielded separate Vgamma9/Vdelta2+ and Vdelta2-negative gammadelta T cell populations for bulk repertoire analysis. What was sequenced was gamma-delta T cells from blood. All receptors come from a pool of human donors (malaria-infected and uninfected, not separated).

Notes on this clone: This could be a read error, since a much larger clone is one nucleotide away. In DNA form, the CDR3 reads TGTGCTCTTGGGGAACCACCCCCCGGGGGGTACACCGATAAACTCATCTTT. This encodes CALGEPPPGGYTDKLIF. The chain couples TRDV1 to TRDJ1; D may be TRDD3 (5 bases). TCRdb lists no J gene, so it was determined here by aligning the DNA to germline. With 1 base removed from V and 0 bases from J, the gap between germline ends came to 15 bases. Looked up from germline, CDR1 is TSWWSYY and CDR2 is QGS. CDR3 size: 17 residues.

This clone was observed many times. For this DNA, TCRdb reports the protein of a much larger clone, which diverges at residue 11, most likely from a read error; the protein presented here is translated directly from the DNA. The genes are TRDV3 and TRDJ1, with 12 bases lining up with TRDD3. Germline assignment: CDR1 TVYSNPD and CDR2 GDNSRS (reference sequence). The CDR3 contains 15 residues. The CDR3 region has the DNA TGTGCCTCCTGGGGGATACGAACTAACACCAATAAACTCATCTTT. This sequence encodes CASWGIRTNTNKLIF. The full variable domain, its missing parts supplied by reference TRDV3 and TRDJ1, is CDKVTQSSPDQTVASGSEVVLLCTYDTVYSNPDLFWYRIRPDYSFQFVFYGDNSRSEGADFTQGRFSVKHILTQKAFHLVISPVRTEDSATYYCASWGIRTNTNKLIFGKGTRVTVEP.